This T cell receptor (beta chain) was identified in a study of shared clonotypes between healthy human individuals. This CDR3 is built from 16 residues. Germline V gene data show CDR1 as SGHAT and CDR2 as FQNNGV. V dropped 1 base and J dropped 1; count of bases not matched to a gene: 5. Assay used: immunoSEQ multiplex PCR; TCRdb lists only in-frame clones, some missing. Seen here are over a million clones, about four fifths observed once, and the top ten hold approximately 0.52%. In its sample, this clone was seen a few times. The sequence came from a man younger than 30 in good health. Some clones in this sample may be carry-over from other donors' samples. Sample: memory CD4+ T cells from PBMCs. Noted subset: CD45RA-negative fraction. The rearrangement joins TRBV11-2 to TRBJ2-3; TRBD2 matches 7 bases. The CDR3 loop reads CASSLARLAGTDTQYF. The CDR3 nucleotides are TGTGCCAGCAGCTTAGCCCGACTAGCCGGCACAGATACGCAGTATTTT.